This T cell receptor (beta chain) is drawn from a study of cytomegalovirus exposure and HLA in healthy donors. Trimming took 3 bases from V and 1 from J; bases not matched to a gene: 0. Per the germline V gene, CDR1 is MGHRA and CDR2 is YSYEKL. The CDR3 runs to 14 residues. Study results and caveats: In all likelihood, a cluster of highly shared sequence variants was a sequencing artifact. The authors later found most CMV-associated TCR beta chains appeared HLA-restricted. For TCR beta chains, V- and J-gene trimming was later linked to a missense DCLRE1C variant. The number of N-insertions in an Asian-associated ancestry cluster was reportedly below the roughly 670-donor mean in a later analysis.

PCR primers comprised 60 Vbeta and 13 Jbeta primers. The assay was immunoSEQ multiplex PCR, and TCRdb's table has in-frame clones only and misses some. Among about 160,000 clones, roughly 70% were seen once, and the ten largest hold 2.5% to 3%. On this clone itself: What it recognizes is unknown. Other nucleotide sequences from this sample produce the same CDR3.

The chain couples TRBV4-1 to TRBJ1-1; TRBD1 matches 9 bases. The receptor was derived from a woman between 45 and 65 years old in good health and CMV-seropositive. Sequenced input: PBMCs. The CDR3 DNA reads TGCGCCAGCAGCCAGGGACAGGGGAACACTGAAGCTTTCTTT. Protein product: CASSQGQGNTEAFF.